Presented here are 19 T cell receptor beta chains from one specimen sequenced in a study of cytomegalovirus exposure and HLA in healthy donors (dated by TCRdb to about 2017). Library preparation was by the immunoSEQ multiplex PCR assay. For the multiplex PCR, a mixture combining 60 forward primers for TCR Vbeta segments and 13 reverse primers for TCR Jbeta segments was used. In TCRdb, the immuneACCESS table is reduced to in-frame sequences with V and J assigned. These tables do not hold every clone; where another copy was compared, an unresolved V gene accounts for under half, and the others remain unexplained. Present in this sample are approximately 150,000 clones, approximately 80% of which were seen just once. Roughly 3.7% of the sample rests with the top ten. The sample was PBMCs. The receptors were sampled from a man aged 25 to 40 in good health and CMV-seropositive.

The CDR3 coding sequence is TGTGCCAGCAGCCGGGACAGTAGCAATCAGCCCCAGCATTTT. This encodes CASSRDSSNQPQHF. This chain links TRBV7-2 with TRBJ1-5, with 7 bases lining up with TRBD1. With 5 bases clipped from V and 0 bases from J, the junction kept 1 base outside the gene matches. This CDR3 spans 14 amino acids. Germline V gene data show CDR1 as SGHTA and CDR2 as FQGNSA.

The chain is built from TRBV27 and TRBJ2-7; TRBD2 aligns across 8 bases. V trimming: 2 bases; J trimming: 4 bases; junction bases outside the gene matches: 10. This CDR3 region has 16 residues. In germline, CDR1 is MNHEY, CDR2 SMNVEV (reference sequence). This chain's CDR3 is CASSLVVGLGIYEQYF. The DNA of the CDR3 is TGTGCCAGCAGTTTAGTTGTGGGACTAGGGATATACGAGCAGTACTTC.

The chain employs TRBV23-1 and TRBJ1-6; D call uncertain. TRBV23-1 is flagged as an ORF with uncertain function. V lost 1 base and J 0 bases, leaving 13 bases between the germline ends. The CDR3 runs 18 residues. The CDR3 loop is CASSQLSSRGSYNSPLHF. CDR3 coding DNA: TGCGCCAGCAGTCAATTGAGTTCTCGGGGCTCCTATAATTCACCCCTCCACTTT.

CDR3 sequence reads: CASSQGAGYYQPQHF. CDR3 bases: TGCGCCAGCAGCCAAGGCGCAGGGTATTATCAGCCCCAGCATTTT. The chain joins TRBV4-3 to TRBJ1-5, with a possible D match to TRBD1 (5 bases). CDR1 is LGHNA, CDR2 YSLEER, per germline. Trimming took off 1 base at V and 5 bases at J, with 12 bases between the two ends. This CDR3 is built from 15 residues.

This sequence joins TRBV19 and TRBJ2-7; D is uncertain. This CDR3 is 13 amino acids long. From germline, CDR1 is LNHDA and CDR2 SQIVND (reference sequence). V dropped 6 bases and J dropped 3 bases, with 12 bases sitting between them. The CDR3 protein is CASRPGLDYEQYF. The CDR3, as DNA: TGTGCCAGTAGACCCGGGTTGGACTACGAGCAGTACTTC.

The chain uses TRBV6-1 and TRBJ2-3; possibly TRBD1 for D (6 bases). The V end lost 3 bases, the J end lost 6 bases, and 19 bases lay between the germline ends. Germline CDR1 is MNHNS and CDR2 is SASEGT. The CDR3 contains 16 residues. DNA of the CDR3: TGTGCCAGCAGTGAGATTCCAGGGGCTGTGACGGATACGCAGTATTTT. Its translation: CASSEIPGAVTDTQYF.

This clone was counted a single time. The chain is built from TRBV9 and TRBJ2-3; D is possibly TRBD1 (6 bases). The germline gives CDR1 SGDLS, CDR2 YYNGEE. Trimming removed 3 bases from V and 5 bases from J, with 13 bases in between. The CDR3 is made up of 14 amino acids. CDR3 sequence: CASSERGYGDTQYF. The CDR3 nucleotides are TGTGCCAGCAGCGAGAGGGGGTATGGAGATACGCAGTATTTT.

V is TRBV29-1 and J is TRBJ1-1; the D gene is possibly TRBD1 (5 bases). The CDR3 covers 11 residues. Germline values: CDR1 SQVTM, CDR2 ANQGSEA. V gave up 7 bases and J gave up 10 bases, with 16 bases separating them. Here the CDR3 DNA reads TGCAGCGCAACCCAGGGTAGCGGAGCTTTCTTT. The encoded protein is CSATQGSGAFF.

This rearrangement joins TRBV7-2 to TRBJ2-7; maybe TRBD2 (6 bases). V lost 5 bases and J lost 0, with 17 bases in between. Germline CDR1 and CDR2: SGHTA and FQGNSA. CDR3 length: 16 residues. The CDR3 DNA is TGTGCCAGCAGCCCAGGATGGGCCGGGAGCTCCTACGAGCAGTACTTC. Amino acids: CASSPGWAGSSYEQYF.

The J gene is TRBJ2-5, the V gene TRBV6-5; perhaps TRBD1 as D (5 bases). Germline values: CDR1 MNHEY, CDR2 SVGAGI. This CDR3 spans 14 amino acids. Between the trimmed V and J ends, which lost 2 bases and 2 bases, there was a span of 9 bases. CDR3 sequence reads: CASSYSQGQETQYF. The CDR3 DNA follows: TGTGCCAGCAGTTACAGCCAGGGACAAGAGACCCAGTACTTC.

The sample holds one count of this clone. This chain joins TRBV27 and TRBJ2-1; TRBD2 aligns across 9 bases. Trimming took 5 bases from V and 4 from J; bases not matched to a gene: 9. The CDR3 consists of 16 residues. Germline assignment: CDR1 MNHEY and CDR2 SMNVEV (reference sequence). CDR3 coding DNA: TGTGCCAGCAGTGTACTTAGCGGGGGCCATTACAATGAGCAGTTCTTC. Amino acids: CASSVLSGGHYNEQFF.

This clone has just a few counts. This chain uses TRBV2 with TRBJ1-5, with 8 bases that match TRBD1. Trimming cost V 6 bases and J 1 base; bases outside gene matches: 5. CDR1 and CDR2 (germline): SNHLY, FYNNEI. This CDR3 has 15 residues. CDR3 sequence (DNA): TGTGCCAGCAGCGCCGGGACAGGCAGCAATCAGCCCCAGCATTTT. This encodes CASSAGTGSNQPQHF. Using reference TRBV2 and TRBJ1-5 for the parts outside the CDR3, the full variable domain is EPEVTQTPSHQVTQMGQEVILRCVPISNHLYFYWYRQILGQKVEFLVSFYNNEISEKSEIFDDQFSVERPDGSNFTLKIRSTKLEDSAMYFCASSAGTGSNQPQHFGDGTRLSIL.

The chain joins TRBV9 to TRBJ1-3; no reliable D call. The CDR3 loop spans 16 amino acids. V was pared by 5 bases and J by 0 bases, with 15 bases between. From germline, CDR1 is SGDLS and CDR2 YYNGEE. Here the CDR3 DNA reads TGTGCCAGCAGTGGCGTTGACACAAACTCTGGAAACACCATATATTTT. Protein sequence: CASSGVDTNSGNTIYF.

The rearrangement joins TRBV7-2 to TRBJ1-1; a possible D gene is TRBD1 (6 bases). The CDR3 contains 15 residues. V was pared by 2 bases and J by 1 base, with 11 bases between. Germline CDR1 SGHTA, CDR2 FQGNSA. The CDR3, as DNA: TGTGCCAGCAGCTTATCCGGGACACAGAACACTGAAGCTTTCTTT. Protein: CASSLSGTQNTEAFF.

The chain joins TRBV5-6 to TRBJ2-5, with 8 bases matching TRBD1. The end of the DNA is better explained by TRBJ2-7, so the J call may be wrong. The CDR3 is 15 residues long. CDR1 is SGHDT, CDR2 YYEEEE, per germline. The chain's CDR3 is CASSDRQGPSYEQYF. CDR3 bases: TGTGCCAGCAGCGACCGACAGGGGCCATCCTACGAGCAGTACTTC.

The CDR3 coding sequence is TGTGCCAGCAGCTTAATGACAGGGGGCTCCTACGAGCAGTACTTC. It yields the protein CASSLMTGGSYEQYF. The chain employs TRBV5-4 and TRBJ2-7; 9 bases map to TRBD1. The CDR3 spans 15 residues. V gave up 2 bases and J gave up 0 bases; unmatched junction bases: 3. Germline V CDR1 and CDR2: SGHNT, YYREEE (reference sequence).

The chain joins TRBV28 to TRBJ2-5; TRBD2 aligns across 7 bases. V was pared by 5 bases and J by 3 bases, with 6 bases of the junction left unmatched. The length of the CDR3 is 14 residues. Germline CDR1 and CDR2: MDHEN and SYDVKM. CDR3 region: CASSPMGGEETQYF. The CDR3 nucleotides are TGTGCCAGCAGTCCGATGGGGGGGGAAGAGACCCAGTACTTC.

The V and J genes are TRBV27 and TRBJ2-7, with 7 nucleotides matching TRBD1. The germline V gene has CDR1 MNHEY and CDR2 SMNVEV (reference sequence). The CDR3 consists of 14 residues. Trimming cost V 5 bases and J 3 bases; bases outside gene matches: 7. CDR3 DNA sequence: TGTGCCAGCAGTCCCCGACGGGACAGCTACGAGCAGTACTTC. It translates to CASSPRRDSYEQYF.

The CDR3: CASSFEDTYNEQFF. The CDR3 DNA sequence: TGCGCCAGCAGCTTTGAGGACACTTACAATGAGCAGTTCTTC. The chain couples TRBV5-1 to TRBJ2-1; D might be TRBD1 (5 bases). V was pared by 2 bases and J by 4 bases, with 10 bases between. This CDR3 is 14 amino acids long. Germline values: CDR1 SGHRS, CDR2 YFSETQ.